The 29 T cell receptor beta chains given below trace back to one sample, sequenced in a study of cytomegalovirus exposure and HLA in healthy donors. The primer mix had 60 Vbeta and 13 Jbeta primers. Sequencing was performed with immunoSEQ multiplex PCR; in TCRdb, only in-frame clones are kept and a portion is missing. The sample contains 150,000 to 200,000 clones, 68% of which appear only once. The sequencing input was PBMCs. Receptors originate from a woman aged 18-35 years in good health and CMV-seropositive.

CDR3 sequence: CASSTTGVDEQYF. Here the CDR3 DNA reads TGTGCCAGCTCTACTACAGGGGTAGACGAGCAGTACTTC. The chain uses TRBV18 and TRBJ2-7; 7 bases line up with TRBD1. J lost 5 bases, V lost 6 bases, and 7 bases had no gene match. The CDR3 totals 13 residues. Germline CDR1 and CDR2: KGHSH and LQKENI.

The chain has TRBV9 and TRBJ2-5; 7 bases map to TRBD2. The tail of the sequence fits TRBJ2-7 better, so the J call may be wrong. The germline gives CDR1 SGDLS, CDR2 YYNGEE. CDR3 size: 15 residues. CDR3 region: CASSLRPGGSYEQYF. The CDR3 coding sequence is TGTGCCAGCAGCCTCCGACCCGGGGGGTCCTACGAGCAGTACTTC.

V gene TRBV5-6 combines with J gene TRBJ1-1, with TRBD1 matching over 8 bases. The V gene end was trimmed by 3 bases and the J gene end by 11 bases; junction bases not matched to a gene: 12. The CDR3 has 14 amino acids. Germline lookup yields CDR1 SGHDT and CDR2 YYEEEE. This chain's CDR3 is CASSSTGTGGLAFF. CDR3 DNA: TGTGCCAGCAGCTCGACAGGGACAGGAGGTTTGGCTTTCTTT.

The chain links TRBV7-3 to TRBJ2-2; D is perhaps TRBD2 (7 bases). This CDR3 has 16 residues. The germline V gene has CDR1 SGHTA and CDR2 FQGTGA. Trimming removed 6 bases at V and 0 bases at J, with 14 bases between. For the CDR3, the DNA is TGTGCCAGCAGTATGGGGGGGGCGGCGAACACCGGGGAGCTGTTTTTT. Protein sequence: CASSMGGAANTGELFF.

The chain has TRBV2 and TRBJ1-4; 7 bases map to TRBD1. The germline gives CDR1 SNHLY, CDR2 FYNNEI. Trimming took 6 bases from V and 2 from J; bases not matched to a gene: 3. CDR3 length: 14 amino acids. The chain's CDR3 is CASSPTGTNEKLFF. The DNA for the CDR3 is TGTGCCAGCAGCCCGACAGGGACTAATGAAAAACTGTTTTTT.

The chain is built from TRBV27 and TRBJ2-2; 9 bases are shared with TRBD2. Germline lookup yields CDR1 MNHEY and CDR2 SMNVEV (reference sequence). Unmatched junction bases numbered 5, after V lost 6 bases and J lost 3 bases. The CDR3 is 15 residues long. The CDR3 nucleotides are TGTGCCAGCAGGGAGGCGGGAGGGTACACCGGGGAGCTGTTTTTT. Translated: CASREAGGYTGELFF.

The chain links TRBV5-1 to TRBJ2-1; D not certain. The germline V and J ends were trimmed by 1 base and 9 bases, with 5 bases remaining between them. The CDR3 is made up of 11 amino acids. Germline assignment: CDR1 SGHRS and CDR2 YFSETQ. The CDR3 DNA follows: TGCGCCAGCAGCTTGTCGAGTGAGCAGTTCTTC. Protein sequence: CASSLSSEQFF.

The CDR3 here is CSVAGLAGDNEQFF. The CDR3 DNA follows: TGCAGCGTAGCGGGACTAGCGGGGGACAATGAGCAGTTCTTC. The chain is built from TRBV29-1 and TRBJ2-1, with 14 nucleotides matching TRBD2. Germline V gene data show CDR1 as SQVTM and CDR2 as ANQGSEA. V shed 6 bases and J 5 bases; nucleotides not matched to a gene: 3. There are 14 residues in the CDR3.

This clone was recorded only once. V usage is TRBV11-2 and J usage is TRBJ1-1; no clear D gene. From germline, CDR1 is SGHAT and CDR2 FQNNGV. The CDR3 contains 14 residues. Trimming cost V 9 bases and J 0 bases, with 14 bases left between them. CDR3 DNA sequence: TGTGCCAGTAAGGACTCTCCTATGAACACTGAAGCTTTCTTT. This translates into CASKDSPMNTEAFF. The entire variable domain, with the rest obtained from reference TRBV11-2 and TRBJ1-1, is as follows: EAGVAQSPRYKIIEKRQSVAFWCNPISGHATLYWYQQILGQGPKLLIQFQNNGVVDDSQLPKDRFSAERLKGVDSTLKIQPAKLEDSAVYLCASKDSPMNTEAFFGQGTRLTVV.

The gene calls are TRBV7-9 and TRBJ1-1; D call uncertain. The CDR3 has 13 amino acids. Germline lookup yields CDR1 SEHNR and CDR2 FQNEAQ (reference sequence). The V end was cut by 4 bases, the J end by 1 base, with 7 bases between. The CDR3 coding sequence is TGTGCCAGCAGCTGGAGCGGGAACACTGAAGCTTTCTTT. This codes for CASSWSGNTEAFF.

The chain joins TRBV27 to TRBJ1-2; D unclear. V dropped 5 bases and J dropped 4 bases, with 11 bases sitting between them. The CDR3 contains 13 residues. CDR1 and CDR2 from the germline V gene are MNHEY and SMNVEV (reference sequence). The CDR3: CASSGGRFYGYTF. CDR3 nucleotides: TGTGCCAGCAGTGGAGGCAGATTCTATGGCTACACCTTC.

The J gene is TRBJ2-1, the V gene TRBV5-4, with a tentative D call TRBD2 (5 bases). V lost 3 bases, J lost 7 bases, and 20 bases lay in between. The germline gives CDR1 SGHNT, CDR2 YYREEE (reference sequence). This CDR3 is 16 amino acids long. CDR3 in DNA: TGTGCCAGCAGCTATAAGGACTTCGCGAAAGGAAATGAGCAGTTCTTC. The encoded protein is CASSYKDFAKGNEQFF. Variable domain in full (rest from reference TRBV5-4 and TRBJ2-1): ETGVTQSPTHLIKTRGQQVTLRCSSQSGHNTVSWYQQALGQGPQFIFQYYREEENGRGNFPPRFSGLQFPNYSSELNVNALELDDSALYLCASSYKDFAKGNEQFFGPGTRLTVL.

The rearrangement uses TRBV7-9 and TRBJ2-7; no definite D call. The CDR3 runs 15 residues. V was cut by 4 bases and J by 6 bases, with 19 bases left in between. In germline, CDR1 is SEHNR, CDR2 FQNEAQ (reference sequence). CDR3 bases: TGTGCCAGCAGCTCCCTGGAGTTTGCGACTGGCGAGCAGTACTTC. Protein sequence: CASSSLEFATGEQYF.

The rearrangement joins TRBV5-1 to TRBJ1-1; D remains unclear. CDR1 is SGHRS and CDR2 is YFSETQ in the germline V gene. V lost 0 bases, J lost 0 bases, and 12 bases lay in between. The CDR3 is 16 amino acids. As DNA, the CDR3 is TGCGCCAGCAGCTTGGCGCGAGGGCCCATGAACACTGAAGCTTTCTTT. It yields the protein CASSLARGPMNTEAFF. Complete variable domain (other parts from reference TRBV5-1 and TRBJ1-1): KAGVTQTPRYLIKTRGQQVTLSCSPISGHRSVSWYQQTPGQGLQFLFEYFSETQRNKGNFPGRFSGRQFSNSRSEMNVSTLELGDSALYLCASSLARGPMNTEAFFGQGTRLTVV.

CDR3 in DNA: TGCGCCAGCAGCTTGGCCGGAGACTATGGCTACACCTTC. Amino acids: CASSLAGDYGYTF. V usage is TRBV5-1 and J usage is TRBJ1-2; no definite D call. Germline values: CDR1 SGHRS, CDR2 YFSETQ. With 0 bases removed from V and 3 bases from J, the gap between germline ends came to 6 bases. CDR3 length: 13 amino acids.

The chain employs TRBV5-4 and TRBJ2-5; 10 bases fit TRBD2. This CDR3 spans 13 amino acids. Germline V gene data show CDR1 as SGHNT and CDR2 as YYREEE (reference sequence). Trimming took 5 bases from V and 3 from J; bases not matched to a gene: 1. The CDR3 DNA reads TGTGCCAGCAGTGGGACTAGCGAAGAGACCCAGTACTTC. Amino acids: CASSGTSEETQYF.

This chain uses TRBV7-8 with TRBJ1-1, with D unclear. The CDR3 runs to 14 residues. Trimming shortened V by 3 bases and J by 0 bases, and 8 bases separated the two germline ends. Germline V gene lookup returns CDR1 SGHVS and CDR2 FQNEAQ. The chain's CDR3 is CASSFGKMNTEAFF. The CDR3 DNA reads as TGTGCCAGCAGCTTCGGTAAAATGAACACTGAAGCTTTCTTT.

With regard to this clone: The sample has other DNA sequences that encode this CDR3 too. The V and J genes are TRBV9 and TRBJ2-1; TRBD2 aligns across 7 bases. This CDR3 is built from 15 residues. V lost 0 bases, J lost 0 bases, and 0 bases stayed unmatched. CDR1 and CDR2 (germline): SGDLS, YYNGEE. CDR3 protein: CASSVGGGSYNEQFF. The CDR3, as DNA: TGTGCCAGCAGCGTAGGGGGGGGCTCCTACAATGAGCAGTTCTTC.

The chain uses TRBV28 and TRBJ2-2; D gene unclear. The V gene's germline CDR1 is MDHEN and CDR2 SYDVKM. With 6 bases removed from V and 2 bases from J, the gap between germline ends came to 10 bases. The CDR3 totals 14 residues. Here the CDR3 reads CASRTGSNTGELFF. CDR3 sequence (DNA): TGTGCCAGCAGGACGGGTAGTAACACCGGGGAGCTGTTTTTT.

This chain links TRBV7-2 with TRBJ1-6, with TRBD1 as a possible D gene (6 bases). The CDR3 extends over 16 amino acids. V was clipped by 6 bases and J by 0 bases, with 12 bases between them. CDR1 is SGHTA, CDR2 FQGNSA, per germline. DNA for the CDR3: TGTGCCAGCAGTCGACAGGTTAGCTCCTATAATTCACCCCTCCACTTT. Translated: CASSRQVSSYNSPLHF.

The rearrangement uses TRBV6-4 and TRBJ2-7; D possibly corresponds to TRBD1 (6 bases). The V gene lost 7 bases and the J gene lost 3 bases, with 19 bases spanning the gap. The CDR3 runs 15 residues. Germline loops: CDR1 MRHNA, CDR2 SNTAGT. CDR3 nucleotides: TGTGCCAGCATTCTTAAAAGGTCGGGACACTACGAGCAGTACTTC. Its protein is CASILKRSGHYEQYF.

This clone showed up just a few times. This chain links TRBV6-1 with TRBJ2-7, with D tentatively TRBD1 (5 bases). The CDR3 length is 12 residues. Trimming pared 7 bases from V and 7 bases from J, leaving 14 bases between. CDR1 MNHNS and CDR2 SASEGT come from the germline V gene. Here the CDR3 reads CASTPSRTEQYF. The CDR3 DNA sequence: TGTGCCAGCACCCCTTCCCGGACAGAGCAGTACTTC.

The V call is TRBV5-6, the J call TRBJ1-4, with TRBD1 as a possible D gene (6 bases). The CDR3 extends over 16 amino acids. The V gene's germline CDR1 is SGHDT and CDR2 YYEEEE. The ends were cut back, 4 bases at V and 5 bases at J, with 18 bases in the middle. Here the CDR3 DNA reads TGTGCCAGCAGCAGGGGGATGCAGGGCCCCAATGAAAAACTGTTTTTT. This encodes CASSRGMQGPNEKLFF.

The chain uses TRBV10-3 and TRBJ2-7; 7 bases line up with TRBD2. The V gene end was trimmed by 10 bases and the J gene end by 6 bases; junction bases not matched to a gene: 9. Germline assignment: CDR1 ENHRY and CDR2 SYGVKD. This CDR3 has 12 amino acids. The CDR3 nucleotides read TGTGCCACCGGACTAGAGGGCAGCGAGCAGTACTTC. Translation gives CATGLEGSEQYF.

This clone has just one count. Here the CDR3 DNA reads TGCGCCAGCAGCTTGGACAGGGGGCGAGAGCAGTACTTC. Encoded protein: CASSLDRGREQYF. The V gene is TRBV4-1, the J gene TRBJ2-7; TRBD1 matches 11 bases. The V segment lost 5 bases and the J segment 7 bases; nucleotides outside the gene matches: 4. The V gene's germline CDR1 is MGHRA and CDR2 YSYEKL. This CDR3 has 13 amino acids.

For the CDR3, the DNA is TGTGCCAGCAGCTTGGATCCGGTCGGCAAAAACATTCAGTACTTC. This codes for CASSLDPVGKNIQYF. The rearrangement joins TRBV5-4 to TRBJ2-4; unclear D gene. The CDR3 runs to 15 residues. Germline CDR1 is SGHNT and CDR2 is YYREEE (reference sequence). V lost 0 bases to trimming and J lost 3 bases, with 10 bases between them.

This clone has more than one count but fewer than ten. This chain links TRBV19 with TRBJ1-1; possible D gene TRBD1, 5 bases. This CDR3 spans 11 amino acids. V lost 8 bases and J 6 bases, leaving 10 bases between the germline ends. Germline V gene data show CDR1 as LNHDA and CDR2 as SQIVND (reference sequence). The CDR3 spells CASRGGPEAFF. The CDR3 DNA follows: TGTGCCAGTCGGGGGGGACCTGAAGCTTTCTTT.

This clone has just a few counts. The chain recombines TRBV29-1 with TRBJ2-5; 8 bases agree with TRBD1. Trimming removed 4 bases from V and 7 bases from J; junction bases left unmatched: 8. Germline V gene data show CDR1 as SQVTM and CDR2 as ANQGSEA. This CDR3 has 13 residues. CDR3 loop: CSVGDRSSGTQYF. The CDR3 DNA reads TGCAGCGTTGGGGACAGGTCCAGCGGGACCCAGTACTTC.

The chain combines TRBV7-8 with TRBJ1-2, with a tentative D call TRBD1 (5 bases). Germline CDR1 reads SGHVS; CDR2 reads FQNEAQ. V shed 2 bases and J shed 3 bases, with 13 bases lying between them. The CDR3 extends over 15 amino acids. The CDR3 bases are TGTGCCAGCAGCTTAATGTGGGGGGACCACTATGGCTACACCTTC. Residues: CASSLMWGDHYGYTF.